This T cell receptor beta chain was recorded in a study of radiotherapy plus CTLA-4 blockade in lung cancer. Method: immunoSEQ multiplex PCR; TCRdb's copy keeps in-frame clones and lacks some. The sample lists over 100,000 clones, approximately 80% seen once, with roughly 3.1% in the top ten. The germline gives CDR1 SNHLY, CDR2 FYNNEI. The CDR3 is 12 amino acids. V was pared by 9 bases and J by 4 bases, with 12 bases between. Those patients who had chemo-refractory metastatic non-small-cell lung cancer were given focal radiation along with CTLA-4 blockade through ipilimumab. The receptor was derived from a human donor with non-small cell lung cancer that progressed on radiotherapy plus ipilimumab. Some clones in this sample may be carry-over from other donors' samples. The input for sequencing was peripheral blood, taken from a patient treated with radiotherapy plus ipilimumab. V and J are TRBV2 and TRBJ1-2; D is undetermined. In DNA, the CDR3 is TGTGCCAGGGGATCCGAGGGCTATGGCTACACCTTC. Its translation: CARGSEGYGYTF.